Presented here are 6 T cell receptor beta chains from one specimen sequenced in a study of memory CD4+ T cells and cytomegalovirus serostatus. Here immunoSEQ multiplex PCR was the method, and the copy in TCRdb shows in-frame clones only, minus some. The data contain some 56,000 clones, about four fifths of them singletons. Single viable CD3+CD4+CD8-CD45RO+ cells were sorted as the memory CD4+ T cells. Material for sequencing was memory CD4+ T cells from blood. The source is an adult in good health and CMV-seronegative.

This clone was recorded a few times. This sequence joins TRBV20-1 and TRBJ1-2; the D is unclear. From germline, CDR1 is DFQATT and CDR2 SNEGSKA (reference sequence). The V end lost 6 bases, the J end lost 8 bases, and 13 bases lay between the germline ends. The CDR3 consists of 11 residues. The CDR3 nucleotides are TGCAGTGCAGACGGGTCTTGGGGCTACACCTTC. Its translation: CSADGSWGYTF.

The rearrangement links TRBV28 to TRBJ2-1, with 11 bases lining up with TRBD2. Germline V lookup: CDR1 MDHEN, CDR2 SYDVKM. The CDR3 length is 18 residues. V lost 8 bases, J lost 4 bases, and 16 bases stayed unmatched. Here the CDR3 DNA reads TGTGCCAGCCCTCCGTGGCTAGCGGGGGGTTGGGAATACAATGAGCAGTTCTTC. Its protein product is CASPPWLAGGWEYNEQFF.

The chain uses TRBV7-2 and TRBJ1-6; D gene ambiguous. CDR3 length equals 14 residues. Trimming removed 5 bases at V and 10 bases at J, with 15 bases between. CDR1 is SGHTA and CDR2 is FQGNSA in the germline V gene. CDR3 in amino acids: CASSQELSRSPLHF. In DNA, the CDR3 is TGTGCCAGCAGCCAAGAACTGTCGAGGTCACCCCTCCACTTT.

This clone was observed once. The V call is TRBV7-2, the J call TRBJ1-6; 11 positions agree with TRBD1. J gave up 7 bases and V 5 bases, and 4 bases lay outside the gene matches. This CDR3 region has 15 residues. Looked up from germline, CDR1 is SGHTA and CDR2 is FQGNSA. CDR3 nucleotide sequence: TGTGCCAGCAGCACGGGACAGGGGGACAATTCACCCCTCCACTTT. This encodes CASSTGQGDNSPLHF.

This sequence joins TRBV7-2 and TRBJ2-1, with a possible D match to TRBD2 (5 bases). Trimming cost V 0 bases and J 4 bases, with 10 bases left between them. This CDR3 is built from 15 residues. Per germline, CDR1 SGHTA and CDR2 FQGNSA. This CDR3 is CASSLARERYNEQFF. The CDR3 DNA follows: TGTGCCAGCAGCTTAGCGCGTGAGCGGTACAATGAGCAGTTCTTC.

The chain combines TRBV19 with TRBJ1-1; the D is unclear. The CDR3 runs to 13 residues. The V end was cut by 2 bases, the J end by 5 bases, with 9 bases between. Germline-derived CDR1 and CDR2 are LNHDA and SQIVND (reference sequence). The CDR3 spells CASSITGKTEAFF. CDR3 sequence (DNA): TGTGCCAGTAGTATAACCGGTAAGACTGAAGCTTTCTTT.